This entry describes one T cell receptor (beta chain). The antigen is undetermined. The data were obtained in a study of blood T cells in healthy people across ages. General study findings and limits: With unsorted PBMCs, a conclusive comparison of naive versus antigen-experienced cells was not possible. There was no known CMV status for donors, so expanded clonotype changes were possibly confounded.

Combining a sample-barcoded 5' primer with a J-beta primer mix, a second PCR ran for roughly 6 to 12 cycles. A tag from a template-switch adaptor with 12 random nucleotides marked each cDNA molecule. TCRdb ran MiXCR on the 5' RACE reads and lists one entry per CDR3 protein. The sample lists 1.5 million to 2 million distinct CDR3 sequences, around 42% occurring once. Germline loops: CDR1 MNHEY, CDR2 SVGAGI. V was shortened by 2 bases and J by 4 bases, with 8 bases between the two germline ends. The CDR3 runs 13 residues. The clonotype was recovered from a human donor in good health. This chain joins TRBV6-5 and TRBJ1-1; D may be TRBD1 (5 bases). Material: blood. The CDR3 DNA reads TGTGCCAGCAGTTACGGGGGTATCACTGAAGCTTTCTTT. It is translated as CASSYGGITEAFF.